The rows below give T cell receptor beta chains drawn from one sample of a study of T cells after yellow fever vaccination. TCRdb ran MiXCR on the 5' RACE reads and lists one entry per CDR3 protein. The sample lists about 63,000 distinct CDR3 sequences, 7.4% occurring once. This specimen consisted of CD8+ T cells sorted from PBMCs, obtained 15 days after the yellow fever booster vaccination. The receptors were sampled from a man aged 25 to 45 who received the YFV17D yellow fever vaccine. Each CDR3 is given with its conserved first and last residue. The order of the fields is CDR3 DNA, CDR3 protein, J gene, clone size, V gene, D gene. The D gene is left open where the match is weak. Some rows have no size entry. The others give once, few or many, or a class for an expanded clone.

CDR3nt: TGCGCCAGCAGCCAAGATGGGAACAGAGTGAACACTGAAGCTTTCTTT
CDR3aa: CASSQDGNRVNTEAFF
j_gene: TRBJ1-1
abundance: many
v_gene: TRBV4-3
d_gene: NA

CDR3nt: TGTGCCAACATTTTCTGGAACACCGGGGAGCTGTTTTTT
CDR3aa: CANIFWNTGELFF
j_gene: TRBJ2-2
abundance: many
v_gene: TRBV2
d_gene: NA

CDR3nt: TGCAGTGCCCCGAATCGGACAGGGATGATTGCAGGATCCAATGAGCAGTTCTTC
CDR3aa: CSAPNRTGMIAGSNEQFF
j_gene: TRBJ2-1
abundance: many
v_gene: TRBV20-1
d_gene: TRBD1

CDR3nt: TGTGCCAGCAGCACCCTGGGGGCCCGCACAGATACGCAGTATTTT
CDR3aa: CASSTLGARTDTQYF
j_gene: TRBJ2-3
abundance: many
v_gene: TRBV21-1
d_gene: NA

CDR3nt: TGTGCCAGCAGCTTAGCGCTGGCGGGAAGCTACAATGAGCAGTTCTTC
CDR3aa: CASSLALAGSYNEQFF
j_gene: TRBJ2-1
abundance: many
v_gene: TRBV7-2
d_gene: NA

CDR3nt: TGCGCCAGCAGCCAAGATTCTAACGGATTAGCCAAAAACATTCAGTACTTC
CDR3aa: CASSQDSNGLAKNIQYF
j_gene: TRBJ2-4
abundance: many
v_gene: TRBV4-3
d_gene: NA

CDR3nt: TGTGCCAGCAGCCTTGGACAGGGAGGGAATACGCAGTATTTT
CDR3aa: CASSLGQGGNTQYF
j_gene: TRBJ2-3
abundance: many
v_gene: TRBV6-1
d_gene: NA

CDR3nt: TGTGCCAGCGATACAGGGGATAGTTTAAGGACCCAGTACTTC
CDR3aa: CASDTGDSLRTQYF
j_gene: TRBJ2-5
abundance: many
v_gene: TRBV2
d_gene: TRBD1

CDR3nt: TGTGCCACCAGCAGGAGCGGAAACATTCAGTACTTC
CDR3aa: CATSRSGNIQYF
j_gene: TRBJ2-4
abundance: many
v_gene: TRBV15
d_gene: NA

CDR3nt: TGTGCCAGTAGAGGGACAGGGAGTGGAGACGAGCAGTACTTC
CDR3aa: CASRGTGSGDEQYF
j_gene: TRBJ2-7
abundance: many
v_gene: TRBV19
d_gene: TRBD1

CDR3nt: TGCAGTGCCACCGGGGGGGGCAAGAGAATTGACACTGAAGCTTTCTTT
CDR3aa: CSATGGGKRIDTEAFF
j_gene: TRBJ1-1
abundance: NA
v_gene: TRBV20-1
d_gene: NA

CDR3nt: TGCGCCAGCAGCCAATGGGACAGGGGGGAAAGCGAGCAGTACTTC
CDR3aa: CASSQWDRGESEQYF
j_gene: TRBJ2-7
abundance: many
v_gene: TRBV4-1
d_gene: TRBD1

CDR3nt: TGCGCCAGCAGCCAGGGAACAGGGGGCCGGACTGAAGCTTTCTTT
CDR3aa: CASSQGTGGRTEAFF
j_gene: TRBJ1-1
abundance: many
v_gene: TRBV4-3
d_gene: TRBD1

CDR3nt: TGTGCCAGCAGCGGCTCGACAGGGTATGCCTACGAGCAGTACTTC
CDR3aa: CASSGSTGYAYEQYF
j_gene: TRBJ2-7
abundance: many
v_gene: TRBV7-9
d_gene: TRBD1

CDR3nt: TGTGCCAGCAGCCACGAGAACGGAGGGCCCGGCACAGATACGCAGTATTTT
CDR3aa: CASSHENGGPGTDTQYF
j_gene: TRBJ2-3
abundance: many
v_gene: TRBV6-2/TRBV6-3
d_gene: NA

CDR3nt: TGCGCCAGCAGCCACCCCCGAGGGGCTAGCGGCCGGGAGCTGGACGAGCAGTACTTC
CDR3aa: CASSHPRGASGRELDEQYF
j_gene: TRBJ2-7
abundance: few
v_gene: TRBV4-1
d_gene: TRBD2

CDR3nt: TGCAGTGCTAGAGTCGACAGGGAAGGTTTTGGGTACGAGCAGTACTTC
CDR3aa: CSARVDREGFGYEQYF
j_gene: TRBJ2-7
abundance: NA
v_gene: TRBV20-1
d_gene: TRBD1

CDR3nt: TGTGCCAGTAGTATAGTAGTTGCGGGAGGTTCCTACAATGAGCAGTTCTTC
CDR3aa: CASSIVVAGGSYNEQFF
j_gene: TRBJ2-1
abundance: many
v_gene: TRBV19
d_gene: TRBD2

CDR3nt: TGTGCCAGCAGTTTCAAACGACTAGCGGGACAAGAGACCCAGTACTTC
CDR3aa: CASSFKRLAGQETQYF
j_gene: TRBJ2-5
abundance: many
v_gene: TRBV28
d_gene: TRBD2

CDR3nt: TGTGCCAGCATCTCCAGCTACACTGAAGCTTTCTTT
CDR3aa: CASISSYTEAFF
j_gene: TRBJ1-1
abundance: many
v_gene: TRBV12-3/TRBV12-4
d_gene: NA

CDR3nt: TGCTGTGGACTACCGGACGGGACAGGGTGTGAGACCCAGTACTTC
CDR3aa: CCGLPDGTGCETQYF
j_gene: TRBJ2-5
abundance: NA
v_gene: TRBV20-1
d_gene: TRBD1

CDR3nt: TGTGCCAGCAGTGAATATTTCTTTGAAGGGACAGTTAATTCACCCCTCCACTTT
CDR3aa: CASSEYFFEGTVNSPLHF
j_gene: TRBJ1-6
abundance: many
v_gene: TRBV25-1
d_gene: TRBD1

CDR3nt: TGTGCCAGCATTCCGGGGGCGCTGGACACTGAAGCTTTCTTT
CDR3aa: CASIPGALDTEAFF
j_gene: TRBJ1-1
abundance: many
v_gene: TRBV6-1
d_gene: NA

CDR3nt: TGCAGTGCTAGAGACCCTAGCGGGGGCACAGATACGCAGTATTTT
CDR3aa: CSARDPSGGTDTQYF
j_gene: TRBJ2-3
abundance: many
v_gene: TRBV20-1
d_gene: TRBD2

CDR3nt: TGTGCCAGCAGCTTATTCCTAGCGGGAGGCAACTCCTACAATGAGCAGTTCTTC
CDR3aa: CASSLFLAGGNSYNEQFF
j_gene: TRBJ2-1
abundance: few
v_gene: TRBV7-6
d_gene: TRBD2

CDR3nt: TGCAGTGCTAGAGTGGAAGACGGTGAGCAGTTCTTC
CDR3aa: CSARVEDGEQFF
j_gene: TRBJ2-1
abundance: many
v_gene: TRBV20-1
d_gene: NA

CDR3nt: TGTGCCAGCAGCCTGGGACTAGCGGACTACAATGAGCAGTTCTTC
CDR3aa: CASSLGLADYNEQFF
j_gene: TRBJ2-1
abundance: many
v_gene: TRBV3-1
d_gene: TRBD2

CDR3nt: TGTGCCAGTAGTCCAAAAAGGGACGCTAGCAATCAGCCCCAGCATTTT
CDR3aa: CASSPKRDASNQPQHF
j_gene: TRBJ1-5
abundance: many
v_gene: TRBV19
d_gene: NA

CDR3nt: TGTGCCAGCAGCTTGGCGACTAGCGGAGGAGAGACCCAGTACTTC
CDR3aa: CASSLATSGGETQYF
j_gene: TRBJ2-5
abundance: many
v_gene: TRBV5-8
d_gene: TRBD2

CDR3nt: TGTGCCAGCAGTGAATGGAGGGTTAGCTCCTACAATGAGCAGTTCTTC
CDR3aa: CASSEWRVSSYNEQFF
j_gene: TRBJ2-1
abundance: many
v_gene: TRBV25-1
d_gene: NA

CDR3nt: TGCGCCAGCAGGAAGGAAGGCAGGGCCGACATCTGGGACACTGAAGCTTTCTTT
CDR3aa: CASRKEGRADIWDTEAFF
j_gene: TRBJ1-1
abundance: many
v_gene: TRBV10-2
d_gene: NA

CDR3nt: TGTGCCAGCAGCTTAGGACAAGGCACAGATACGCAGTATTTT
CDR3aa: CASSLGQGTDTQYF
j_gene: TRBJ2-3
abundance: few
v_gene: TRBV7-3
d_gene: NA

CDR3nt: TGTGCCAGCAGTTCCTCCTCGACAGGAGTGGGGGATGGCTACACCTTC
CDR3aa: CASSSSSTGVGDGYTF
j_gene: TRBJ1-2
abundance: NA
v_gene: TRBV27
d_gene: NA

CDR3nt: TGTGCCAGCAGCCGGGGACAAGAGAACACCGGGGAGCTGTTTTTT
CDR3aa: CASSRGQENTGELFF
j_gene: TRBJ2-2
abundance: NA
v_gene: TRBV5-5
d_gene: NA

CDR3nt: TGTGCCAGCTCACCATCTGCAAGCTCTGGAAACACCATATATTTT
CDR3aa: CASSPSASSGNTIYF
j_gene: TRBJ1-3
abundance: many
v_gene: TRBV18
d_gene: NA

CDR3nt: TGCAGCGTTGAAGATCTCGACAGGCGACCAGATACGCAGTATTTT
CDR3aa: CSVEDLDRRPDTQYF
j_gene: TRBJ2-3
abundance: NA
v_gene: TRBV29-1
d_gene: NA

CDR3nt: TGCAGTGCTAGGGGTCTAGCGGAGCTCTTGTACCAAGAGACCCAGTACTTC
CDR3aa: CSARGLAELLYQETQYF
j_gene: TRBJ2-5
abundance: many
v_gene: TRBV20-1
d_gene: TRBD2

CDR3nt: TGTGCCAGTAGTATTAGCGGGAGGGCGGAGACCCAGTACTTC
CDR3aa: CASSISGRAETQYF
j_gene: TRBJ2-5
abundance: many
v_gene: TRBV19
d_gene: TRBD2

CDR3nt: TGTGCCAGCAGCCTTCTAGGGGGGGCTGACACTGAAGCTTTCTTT
CDR3aa: CASSLLGGADTEAFF
j_gene: TRBJ1-1
abundance: many
v_gene: TRBV28
d_gene: NA

CDR3nt: TGTGCCACCAGCAGAGGGGCTGGGGCCAACGTCCTGACTTTC
CDR3aa: CATSRGAGANVLTF
j_gene: TRBJ2-6
abundance: NA
v_gene: TRBV15
d_gene: NA

CDR3nt: TGTGCCAGCAGTTTTGGAGTTCGCGTCGGGGAGCTGTTTTTT
CDR3aa: CASSFGVRVGELFF
j_gene: TRBJ2-2
abundance: many
v_gene: TRBV27
d_gene: NA

CDR3nt: TGTGCCAGCAGCTTGAAACTAGGATCGGACAATGAGCAGTTCTTC
CDR3aa: CASSLKLGSDNEQFF
j_gene: TRBJ2-1
abundance: many
v_gene: TRBV7-9
d_gene: NA

CDR3nt: TGCAGTGCTAGGGACCCGGGACTACGCACCGGTTACGAGCAGTACTTC
CDR3aa: CSARDPGLRTGYEQYF
j_gene: TRBJ2-7
abundance: NA
v_gene: TRBV20-1
d_gene: TRBD2

CDR3nt: TGTGCCAGCAGCTTTACGGCGGGCACCGGGGAGCTGTTTTTT
CDR3aa: CASSFTAGTGELFF
j_gene: TRBJ2-2
abundance: large
v_gene: TRBV7-8
d_gene: NA

CDR3nt: TGTGCCAGCAGCTTAGAAGGTTCCAGGGGCACAGATACGCAGTATTTT
CDR3aa: CASSLEGSRGTDTQYF
j_gene: TRBJ2-3
abundance: many
v_gene: TRBV11-2
d_gene: NA

CDR3nt: TGCAGTGCTAAGATAGGGGCGGGGGGTTCTTACGAGCAGTACTTC
CDR3aa: CSAKIGAGGSYEQYF
j_gene: TRBJ2-7
abundance: many
v_gene: TRBV20-1
d_gene: TRBD2

CDR3nt: TGTGCCAGCAGCCGGAAGGACAGGGTGATCGAGACCCAGTACTTC
CDR3aa: CASSRKDRVIETQYF
j_gene: TRBJ2-5
abundance: NA
v_gene: TRBV14
d_gene: TRBD1

CDR3nt: TGTGCCAGCAGCCCCCGGTCACTAGCGCCCTACGAGCAGTACTTC
CDR3aa: CASSPRSLAPYEQYF
j_gene: TRBJ2-7
abundance: many
v_gene: TRBV7-9
d_gene: TRBD2